The 13 T cell receptor beta chains listed next were all sequenced from one sample in a study of cytomegalovirus exposure and HLA in healthy donors. 60 Vbeta and 13 Jbeta primers were used in PCR. Profiling relied on immunoSEQ multiplex PCR, and the TCRdb table lists in-frame clones only, not all of them. The sample includes under 200,000 clones, around 78% of them seen just once. Sequencing used PBMCs. These receptors originate from a woman in her thirties in good health and CMV-seropositive.

This chain uses TRBV11-2 with TRBJ2-5; 11 bases line up with TRBD2. This CDR3 has 15 residues. Germline-derived CDR1 and CDR2 are SGHAT and FQNNGV. The trim removed 7 bases at V and 4 bases at J, leaving 8 bases unmatched. The CDR3 is CASMLAGGRLETQYF. CDR3 nucleotide sequence: TGTGCCAGCATGTTAGCGGGGGGGCGATTAGAGACCCAGTACTTC.

This chain uses TRBV30 with TRBJ1-6; TRBD1 matches 7 bases. CDR1 is GTSNPN and CDR2 is SVGIG in the germline V gene (reference sequence). Unmatched junction bases numbered 5, after V lost 2 bases and J lost 7 bases. The length of the CDR3 is 14 residues. CDR3 in amino acids: CAWSWTGRNSPLHF. CDR3 sequence (DNA): TGTGCCTGGAGTTGGACAGGTCGAAATTCACCCCTCCACTTT.

The chain carries TRBV30 and TRBJ1-1; 9 bases fit TRBD1. V lost 3 bases, J lost 4 bases, and 6 bases stayed unmatched. Germline V gene lookup returns CDR1 GTSNPN and CDR2 SVGIG (reference sequence). The CDR3 has 14 amino acids. CDR3 protein: CAWRGQGWSTEAFF. For the CDR3, the DNA is TGTGCCTGGAGGGGACAGGGTTGGAGCACTGAAGCTTTCTTT.

This clone was seen a few times. The V call is TRBV6-1, the J call TRBJ2-7; TRBD2 agrees at 8 bases. The CDR3 is made up of 15 amino acids. Germline-derived CDR1 and CDR2 are MNHNS and SASEGT. Losses at the gene ends were 5 bases for V and 4 bases for J; bases not matched to a gene: 10. In DNA form, the CDR3 reads TGTGCCAGCAGTTCCCACGGGACTAGTTATTACGAGCAGTACTTC. Translation: CASSSHGTSYYEQYF.

This chain connects TRBV2 to TRBJ1-5; TRBD1 matches at 9 bases. CDR1 is SNHLY, CDR2 FYNNEI, per germline. CDR3 length equals 13 residues. V shed 6 bases, J shed 5 bases, and the junction held 2 bases outside the gene matches. The CDR3 DNA follows: TGTGCCAGCAGGAGGACAGGGGATCAGCCCCAGCATTTT. Translating gives CASRRTGDQPQHF.

J is TRBJ2-5 and V is TRBV7-9; 11 bases are a match to TRBD1. Germline CDR1 is SEHNR and CDR2 is FQNEAQ (reference sequence). Germline trimming cut 4 bases from V and 5 bases from J; bases unmatched to any gene: 6. The CDR3 contains 15 residues. This chain's CDR3 is CASSSGTGGLETQYF. As DNA, the CDR3 is TGTGCCAGCAGCTCCGGGACAGGGGGTTTGGAGACCCAGTACTTC.

As regards this clone: The junction differs from germline at one of its ends, possibly a read error. The same CDR3 also results from other DNA sequences found in this sample. The chain couples TRBV25-1 to TRBJ1-1; unclear D gene. Germline CDR1 is MGHDK and CDR2 is SYGVNS. This CDR3 is 13 amino acids long. CDR3 in amino acids: CASSEHMRTEAFF. The CDR3 bases are TGTGCTAGCAGTGAACACATGAGGACTGAAGCTTTCTTT.

The genes are TRBV6-5 and TRBJ2-3, with TRBD2 matching 9 bases. V shed 2 bases, J shed 8 bases, and the junction held 11 bases outside the gene matches. This CDR3 contains 16 residues. Germline CDR1 reads MNHEY; CDR2 reads SVGAGI. The CDR3 here is CASSYGAGGGRGTQYF. The CDR3 nucleotides are TGTGCCAGCAGTTACGGGGCGGGGGGGGGTAGGGGTACGCAGTATTTT.

V and J are TRBV19 and TRBJ2-3, with 11 positions matching TRBD2. Germline V gives CDR1 LNHDA, CDR2 SQIVND (reference sequence). With 6 bases clipped from V and 0 bases from J, the junction kept 8 bases outside the gene matches. CDR3 length equals 17 residues. The CDR3 is CASRRDRLAGSTDTQYF. CDR3 DNA sequence: TGTGCCAGTAGAAGGGACAGACTAGCGGGGAGCACAGATACGCAGTATTTT.

The chain couples TRBV5-4 to TRBJ1-5; D unresolved. This CDR3 region has 14 residues. Germline CDR1 reads SGHNT; CDR2 reads YYREEE (reference sequence). V was trimmed by 5 bases and J by 3 bases, leaving 12 bases between them. CDR3 residues: CASSSAGSNQPQHF. In DNA form, the CDR3 reads TGTGCCAGCAGTTCGGCGGGTTCCAATCAGCCCCAGCATTTT. The entire variable domain, with the rest obtained from reference TRBV5-4 and TRBJ1-5, is as follows: ETGVTQSPTHLIKTRGQQVTLRCSSQSGHNTVSWYQQALGQGPQFIFQYYREEENGRGNFPPRFSGLQFPNYSSELNVNALELDDSALYLCASSSAGSNQPQHFGDGTRLSIL.

The chain carries TRBV5-4 and TRBJ2-7, with D unresolved. Germline CDR1 is SGHNT and CDR2 is YYREEE (reference sequence). Between the trimmed V and J ends, which lost 7 bases and 0 bases, there was a span of 14 bases. The CDR3 sequence is 14 residues long. CDR3 in DNA: TGTGCCAGCGGCCAGAGGAGTACCTCCTACGAGCAGTACTTC. It codes for CASGQRSTSYEQYF.

This clone was seen a handful of times. The rearrangement links TRBV28 to TRBJ1-5; D is unclear. CDR1 and CDR2 (germline): MDHEN, SYDVKM. The CDR3 runs 15 residues. V gave up 6 bases and J gave up 3 bases, with 15 bases separating them. CDR3 sequence (DNA): TGTGCCAGCAGAAGTGATGTACACTACAATCAGCCCCAGCATTTT. Translated: CASRSDVHYNQPQHF.

The chain recombines TRBV6-1 with TRBJ1-1; tentatively, D is TRBD1 (5 bases). The CDR3 is 16 amino acids. V dropped 3 bases and J dropped 5 bases, with 19 bases sitting between them. The germline V gene has CDR1 MNHNS and CDR2 SASEGT. The CDR3 region is CASSDYALTGGTEAFF. The DNA for the CDR3 is TGTGCCAGCAGTGACTATGCCTTGACCGGGGGGACTGAAGCTTTCTTT.